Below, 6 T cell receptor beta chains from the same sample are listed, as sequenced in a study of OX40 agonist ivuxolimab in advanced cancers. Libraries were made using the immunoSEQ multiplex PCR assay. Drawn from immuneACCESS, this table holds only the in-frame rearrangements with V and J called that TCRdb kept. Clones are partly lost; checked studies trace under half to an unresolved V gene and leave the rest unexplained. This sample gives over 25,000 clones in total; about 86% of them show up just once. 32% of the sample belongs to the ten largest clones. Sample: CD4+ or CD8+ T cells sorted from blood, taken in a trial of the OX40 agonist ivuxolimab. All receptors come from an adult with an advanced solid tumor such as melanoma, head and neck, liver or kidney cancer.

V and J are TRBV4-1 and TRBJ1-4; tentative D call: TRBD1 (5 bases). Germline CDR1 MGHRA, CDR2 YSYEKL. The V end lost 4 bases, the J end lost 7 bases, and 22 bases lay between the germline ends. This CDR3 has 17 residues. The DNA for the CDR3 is TGCGCCAGCAGCCGCGAGTTAGCAGGGAGGTATACTGAAAAACTGTTTTTT. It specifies CASSRELAGRYTEKLFF.

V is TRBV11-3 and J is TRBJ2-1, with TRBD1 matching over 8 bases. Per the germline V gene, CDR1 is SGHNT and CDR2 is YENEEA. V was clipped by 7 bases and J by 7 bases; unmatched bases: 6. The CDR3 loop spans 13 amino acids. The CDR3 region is CASTDQGANEQFF. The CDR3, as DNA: TGTGCCAGCACTGATCAGGGGGCAAATGAGCAGTTCTTC. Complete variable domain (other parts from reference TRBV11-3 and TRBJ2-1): EAGVVQSPRYKIIEKKQPVAFWCNPISGHNTLYWYLQNLGQGPELLIRYENEEAVDDSQLPKDRFSAERLKGVDSTLKIQPAELGDSAVYLCASTDQGANEQFFGPGTRLTVL.

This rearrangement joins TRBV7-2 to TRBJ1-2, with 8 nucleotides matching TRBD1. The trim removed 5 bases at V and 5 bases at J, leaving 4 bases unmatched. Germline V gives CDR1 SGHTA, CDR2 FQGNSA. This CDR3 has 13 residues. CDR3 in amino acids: CASSVGTGYGYTF. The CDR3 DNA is TGTGCCAGCAGCGTAGGGACAGGATATGGCTACACCTTC.

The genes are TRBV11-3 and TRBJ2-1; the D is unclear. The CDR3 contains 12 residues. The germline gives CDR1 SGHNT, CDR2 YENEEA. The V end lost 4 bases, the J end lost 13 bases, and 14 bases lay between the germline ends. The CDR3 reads CASSSHRDTQFF. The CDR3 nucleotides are TGTGCCAGCAGCTCGCACAGAGATACACAGTTCTTC.

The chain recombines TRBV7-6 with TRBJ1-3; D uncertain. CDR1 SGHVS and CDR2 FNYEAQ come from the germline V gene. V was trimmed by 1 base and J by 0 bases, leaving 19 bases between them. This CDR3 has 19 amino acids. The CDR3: CASSLDSRISGGSGNTIYF. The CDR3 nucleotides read TGTGCCAGCAGCTTAGATTCCAGGATCTCAGGCGGCTCTGGAAACACCATATATTTT.

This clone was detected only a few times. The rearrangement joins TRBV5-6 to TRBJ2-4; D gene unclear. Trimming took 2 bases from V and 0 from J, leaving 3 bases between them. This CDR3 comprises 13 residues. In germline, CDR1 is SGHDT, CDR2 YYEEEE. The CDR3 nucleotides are TGTGCCAGCAGCTTAATAGCCAAAAACATTCAGTACTTC. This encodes CASSLIAKNIQYF.